This T cell receptor (beta chain) comes out of a study of blood T cells in healthy people across ages. Study in general: For every two T cells, template switching captured about one barcoded beta molecule. Study results and limitations: Reliance upon unsorted PBMCs precluded definitive naive versus antigen-experienced comparison.

V trimming: 6 bases; J trimming: 3 bases; junction bases outside the gene matches: 11. This CDR3 region has 15 residues. Germline CDR1 DFQATT, CDR2 SNEGSKA (reference sequence). The authors extracted at least 5.5 micrograms of total RNA per sample. PCR was performed a second time for roughly 7 to 11 cycles using a sample-barcoded 5' primer and a J-beta primer mix. Unique molecular identifiers of 12 random nucleotides labeled each cDNA. Using its own MiXCR run on the 5' RACE reads, TCRdb lists one record per CDR3 protein. This table has 550,000 to 600,000 distinct CDR3 sequences, roughly 29% appearing once. This clonotype occurred a few times. Its antigen remains unknown.

Sequenced input: blood. The chain couples TRBV20-1 to TRBJ2-7; 10 nucleotides agree with TRBD1. This clonotype originated in a woman aged 70 to 79 in good health. The CDR3 loop reads CSAKPGTGVIYEQYF. In DNA form, the CDR3 reads TGCAGTGCCAAACCCGGGACAGGGGTGATCTACGAGCAGTACTTC.